A single sample is the source of the 28 T cell receptor beta chains below, sequenced in a study of tumor and adjacent non-tumor tissue in lung cancer. A modified ARM-PCR protocol with three rounds of nested PCR amplified TCRbeta. TCRdb independently ran MiXCR on the multiplex PCR reads; one entry per CDR3 protein. The sample shows more than 120,000 distinct CDR3 sequences, about 71% of them seen only once. No cell sorting was done before RNA was extracted from the tissue. Material: lung tumor tissue. Every receptor here comes from a man aged 55-75 years with small cell lung cancer.

Of note for this clonotype: A read error may explain this, as a much larger clone is one base away. J is TRBJ2-5 and V is TRBV29-1, with D tentatively TRBD2 (5 bases). This CDR3 has 13 residues. Germline lookup yields CDR1 SQVTM and CDR2 ANQGSEA. In nucleotides, the CDR3 is TGCAGCGTACCTCCCACCGGGAAAGAGACCCAGCACTTC. This translates into CSVPPTGKETQHF.

CDR3 bases: TGTGCTAGTGCCAAAGACGGGAACACTGAAGCTTTCTTT. Amino acids: CASAKDGNTEAFF. This rearrangement joins TRBV12-5 to TRBJ1-1; D is unresolved. The CDR3 length is 13 residues. Germline lookup yields CDR1 LGHNT and CDR2 FRNRAP. Trimming removed 7 bases at V and 1 base at J, with 10 bases between.

With regard to this clonotype: One end of the junction varies from germline; a read error may be responsible. V is TRBV5-5 and J is TRBJ2-1; 10 bases align to TRBD2. Germline V CDR1 and CDR2: SGHKS, YYEKEE (reference sequence). CDR3 length equals 15 residues. In DNA, the CDR3 is TGTGCCTGCAGCTTCCGACTAGCGGGTTTAAATGAGCAGTTCTTC. This encodes CACSFRLAGLNEQFF.

This clonotype was counted at least ten times. The chain combines TRBV5-1 with TRBJ2-3; TRBD1 is a possible D gene (5 bases). CDR3 length: 13 residues. Germline loops: CDR1 SGHRS, CDR2 YFSETQ. Between the trimmed V and J ends, which lost 4 bases and 2 bases, there was a span of 8 bases. The CDR3 DNA follows: TGCGCCAGCAGCCTGGACACCACAGATACGCAGTATTTT. It codes for CASSLDTTDTQYF.

A word on this clonotype: One end of the junction is discordant with germline, which a read error may explain. This sequence joins TRBV11-2 and TRBJ2-2; maybe TRBD2 (5 bases). Germline-derived CDR1 and CDR2 are SGHAT and FQNNGV. The CDR3 sequence is 12 residues long. The CDR3 nucleotides are TGTGCCAGCAGCTTAGATCCCGGGGATCTGTTTTTT. It encodes CASSLDPGDLFF.

Concerning this clonotype itself: Given the absence of the conserved phenylalanine or tryptophan at the CDR3 end, a read error is likely. J is TRBJ2-1 and V is TRBV11-1, with TRBD1 as a possible D gene (6 bases). This CDR3 has 12 amino acids. The germline gives CDR1 SGHAT, CDR2 FQDESV (reference sequence). CDR3 in DNA: TGTGCCAGTAGCTTCACAGGGAATGAGCAGTTCGTC. It is translated as CASSFTGNEQFV.

For this clonotype: This may be a read error: a much more frequent sequence differs by one nucleotide. This chain uses TRBV6-1 with TRBJ2-2; a possible D gene is TRBD1 (6 bases). CDR1 is MNHNS and CDR2 is SASEGT in the germline V gene. Trimming shortened V by 7 bases and J by 0 bases, and 12 bases separated the two germline ends. The CDR3 contains 15 residues. CDR3 protein: CASMLGTTNTGELFF. DNA of the CDR3: TGTGCCAGCATGCTCGGGACAACGAACACCGGGGAGCTGTTTTTT.

This clonotype was observed at least ten times. The chain combines TRBV20-1 with TRBJ2-7; 7 bases agree with TRBD2. CDR1 is DFQATT, CDR2 SNEGSKA, per germline (reference sequence). CDR3 length: 23 residues. With V trimmed by 0 bases and J by 4 bases, 33 bases remained unmatched. CDR3 region: CSARDGPLPLLAPILRRRYEQYV. The CDR3 DNA reads as TGCAGTGCTAGAGATGGTCCCCTCCCCCTACTAGCGCCTATACTTCGGAGACGGTACGAGCAGTACGTC.

V usage is TRBV4-1 and J usage is TRBJ2-1, with D perhaps matching TRBD1 (6 bases). Germline loops: CDR1 MGHRA, CDR2 YSYEKL. V lost 2 bases, J lost 8 bases, and 19 bases lay in between. The CDR3 is 16 amino acids. The DNA of the CDR3 is TGCGCCAGCAGCCAACGTAGGCGGCAGGGGCACGATGAGCAGTTCTTC. This gives the protein CASSQRRRQGHDEQFF.

Note on this clonotype: This may come from a read error, since a much larger clone is one base off. V and J are TRBV20-1 and TRBJ1-5, with D maybe TRBD1 (5 bases). Germline V gene data show CDR1 as DFQATT and CDR2 as SNEGSKA (reference sequence). V gave up 6 bases and J gave up 6 bases, with 15 bases separating them. The CDR3 has 13 amino acids. The CDR3 DNA follows: TGCAGTGCCATTAGAGGGAGGGGTCAGCCCCAGCATTTT. Amino acids: CSAIRGRGQPQHF.

This clonotype was recorded only once. The junction departs from the called germline gene at one end, perhaps through a read error. V and J are TRBV11-2 and TRBJ2-2; D assignment may be TRBD1 or TRBD2 (5 bases each). The CDR3 totals 16 residues. Looked up from germline, CDR1 is SGHAT and CDR2 is FQNNGV. CDR3 coding DNA: TGTGCCAGCATCTTAGTCGGGGCTACGGACACCGGGAAGCCGTTTTTT. It translates to CASILVGATDTGKPFF.

Comment on this clonotype: One end of the junction varies from germline; a read error may be responsible. The rearrangement uses TRBV6-6 and TRBJ2-3; 7 nucleotides agree with TRBD2. Germline-derived CDR1 and CDR2 are MNHNY and SVGAGI (reference sequence). The CDR3 has 15 residues. The CDR3 sequence: CTSSSRTRKTDTQYF. Written as DNA, the CDR3 is TGTACCAGCAGTTCTCGGACTAGGAAGACAGATACGCAGTACTTT.

In the case of this clonotype: The junction and the germline gene differ at one end; a read error may be behind it. The chain recombines TRBV7-9 with TRBJ2-1, with 15 bases matching TRBD2. In germline, CDR1 is SEHNR, CDR2 FQNEAQ (reference sequence). The CDR3 has 17 amino acids. This chain's CDR3 is CASSPGTSGRLTAEQIF. For the CDR3, the DNA is TGTGCCAGCAGCCCGGGGACTAGCGGGAGGTTAACGGCTGAGCAGATCTTC.

This clonotype was recorded at least ten times. The chain is built from TRBV29-1 and TRBJ2-7; maybe TRBD1 (6 bases). The V gene lost 7 bases and the J gene lost 0 bases, with 10 bases spanning the gap. Germline lookup yields CDR1 SQVTM and CDR2 ANQGSEA. The CDR3 is 12 residues long. The CDR3 reads CSARDTSYEQYF. The DNA for the CDR3 is TGCAGCGCCCGGGACACCTCCTACGAGCAGTACTTC.

To note about this clonotype: A much larger clonotype is one base distant, so this may be a read error. The V and J genes are TRBV7-9 and TRBJ2-3; possibly TRBD1 or TRBD2 for D (5 bases each). Trimming took off 7 bases at V and 6 bases at J, with 14 bases between the two ends. The germline gives CDR1 SEHNR, CDR2 FQNEAQ (reference sequence). CDR3 length: 13 residues. For the CDR3, the DNA is TGTGCCAGCAACCCCCAGGGACGGGATACGCAGTATTTT. This translates into CASNPQGRDTQYF. Together with reference TRBV7-9 and TRBJ2-3, the CDR3 gives the full variable domain: DTGVSQNPRHKITKRGQNVTFRCDPISEHNRLYWYRQTLGQGPEFLTYFQNEAQLEKSRLLSDRFSAERPKGSFSTLEIQRTEQGDSAMYLCASNPQGRDTQYFGPGTRLTVL.

This clonotype was picked up many times. The CDR3 sequence is CASSLGRAQHF. CDR3 DNA: TGTGCCAGCAGTTTGGGAAGGGCCCAGCATTTT. The chain joins TRBV12-3 or TRBV12-4 to TRBJ1-5, with unresolved D. This CDR3 is built from 11 residues. V was trimmed by 3 bases and J by 11 bases, leaving 8 bases between them.

To note about this clonotype: This may come from a read error, since a much larger clone is one base off. The chain employs TRBV20-1 and TRBJ2-5, with D perhaps given as TRBD1 or TRBD2 (5 bases each). CDR1 and CDR2 (germline): DFQATT, SNEGSKA (reference sequence). This CDR3 is 13 amino acids long. V was pared by 2 bases and J by 7 bases, with 14 bases between. CDR3 in DNA: TGCAGTGCTAGATGGGACCGTAGATGGACCCAGTACTTC. As protein: CSARWDRRWTQYF.

As for this clonotype: At one of its ends the junction is not consistent with the germline gene, which may arise from a read error. The V and J genes are TRBV11-3 and TRBJ1-6; 9 nucleotides agree with TRBD1. This CDR3 comprises 14 residues. Germline assignment: CDR1 SGHNT and CDR2 YENEEA. CDR3 protein: CASGSSTGGSPHYF. The CDR3 region has the DNA TGTGCCAGCGGAAGCTCGACAGGGGGATCACCCCACTACTTT.

The V and J genes are TRBV28 and TRBJ2-7; 7 bases match TRBD1. With V trimmed by 6 bases and J by 2 bases, 16 bases remained unmatched. The germline V gene has CDR1 MDHEN and CDR2 SYDVKM. The CDR3 covers 17 residues. CDR3 bases: TGTGCCAGCAGCCACTCCCCTCGACAGGGAAGTACCTACGAGCAGTACTTC. Translated: CASSHSPRQGSTYEQYF. Full variable domain (missing parts from reference TRBV28 and TRBJ2-7): DVKVTQSSRYLVKRTGEKVFLECVQDMDHENMFWYRQDPGLGLRLIYFSYDVKMKEKGDIPEGYSVSREKKERFSLILESASTNQTSMYLCASSHSPRQGSTYEQYFGPGTRLTVT.

On this clonotype itself: The missing conserved phenylalanine or tryptophan at the end of this CDR3 makes a read error likely. The genes are TRBV29-1 and TRBJ1-1; D possibly corresponds to TRBD1 (6 bases). Per the germline V gene, CDR1 is SQVTM and CDR2 is ANQGSEA. The CDR3 extends over 13 amino acids. V lost 4 bases and J lost 2, with 11 bases in between. The CDR3 loop reads CSVVKGVNTEAFI. CDR3 nucleotides: TGCAGCGTTGTGAAGGGGGTAAACACTGAAGCTTTCATT.

V is TRBV5-5 and J is TRBJ2-3; possibly TRBD2 for D (7 bases). CDR3 length equals 14 residues. Germline CDR1 is SGHKS and CDR2 is YYEKEE (reference sequence). V lost 2 bases, J lost 4 bases, and 11 bases lay in between. CDR3 amino acids: CASSFGGQSDTQYF. CDR3 nucleotides: TGTGCCAGCAGCTTCGGGGGGCAATCAGATACGCAGTATTTT.

A remark on this clonotype: A read error may account for a junction end that differs from germline. The chain carries TRBV4-1 and TRBJ2-7; a weak D match, TRBD1 (6 bases). This CDR3 contains 14 residues. Germline assignment: CDR1 MGHRA and CDR2 YSYEKL. CDR3 bases: TGCGCCAGCAACCAAGATAGGCCCGGGACATGGCAGTACTTC. Translation: CASNQDRPGTWQYF.

Concerning this clonotype: A read error may produce the germline difference seen at one junction end. This chain links TRBV29-1 with TRBJ1-1; D unclear. CDR1 SQVTM and CDR2 ANQGSEA come from the germline V gene. CDR3 length equals 10 residues. CDR3 protein: CSVANSEAFF. CDR3 nucleotide sequence: TGCAGCGTCGCCAACAGTGAAGCTTTCTTT.

This clonotype was counted at least ten times. The V gene is TRBV5-1, the J gene TRBJ2-1; D may be TRBD2 (5 bases). CDR1 SGHRS and CDR2 YFSETQ come from the germline V gene. Deletions cut 3 bases from V and 6 bases from J, with 22 bases between. The CDR3 extends over 17 amino acids. This CDR3 is CASSSVSPSSGINEQFF. The CDR3 coding sequence is TGCGCCAGCAGCTCGGTATCCCCTAGCTCGGGCATCAATGAGCAGTTCTTC.

This clonotype was seen many times. The chain couples TRBV12-3 or TRBV12-4 to TRBJ1-5; 7 positions match TRBD1. CDR3 length equals 16 residues. The junction had 7 bases not matched to a gene; V was cut back by 5 bases and J by 0 bases. The DNA of the CDR3 is TGTGCCAGCAGTCCTGGGACAGTCCATAGCAATCAGCCCCAGCATTTT. Translation gives CASSPGTVHSNQPQHF.

This clonotype was seen a few times. The CDR3 DNA is TGCGCCAGCAGCCAAGGCCCGACTAGCGGGAGTGATGAGCAGTTCTTC. Its protein is CASSQGPTSGSDEQFF. V and J are TRBV4-1 and TRBJ2-1; 12 bases agree with TRBD2. This CDR3 spans 16 amino acids. Germline V gene sequence: CDR1 MGHRA, CDR2 YSYEKL. The J segment lost 8 bases and the V segment lost 1 base, leaving 6 bases of the junction unmatched.

V and J are TRBV28 and TRBJ1-1; D is undetermined. This CDR3 region has 14 residues. Germline V gene data show CDR1 as MDHEN and CDR2 as SYDVKM. V gave up 5 bases and J gave up 6 bases, with 16 bases separating them. CDR3 sequence: CASSLPGSRSEAFF. In nucleotides, the CDR3 is TGTGCCAGCAGTCTCCCGGGCTCTAGATCTGAAGCTTTCTTT.

In regard to this clonotype: Being one base from a much bigger clone, this may be a read error. The chain links TRBV20-1 to TRBJ2-5; D is uncertain. This CDR3 is built from 15 residues. Germline V CDR1 and CDR2: DFQATT, SNEGSKA (reference sequence). Trimming took 0 bases from V and 5 from J, leaving 16 bases between them. In DNA form, the CDR3 reads TGCAGTGCTAGAGAAGGACGAGCTTTTAAGGAGACCCAGTACTTC. The encoded protein is CSAREGRAFKETQYF.